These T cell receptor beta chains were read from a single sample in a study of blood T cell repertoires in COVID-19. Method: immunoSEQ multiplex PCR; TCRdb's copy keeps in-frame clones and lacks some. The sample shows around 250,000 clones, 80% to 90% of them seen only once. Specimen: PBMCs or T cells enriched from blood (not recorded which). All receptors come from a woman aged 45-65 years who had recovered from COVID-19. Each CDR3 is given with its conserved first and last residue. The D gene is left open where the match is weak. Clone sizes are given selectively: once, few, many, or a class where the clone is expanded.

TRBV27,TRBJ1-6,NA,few,CASRVPDAGSPLHF,TGTGCCAGCAGGGTTCCCGACGCGGGTTCACCCCTCCACTTT
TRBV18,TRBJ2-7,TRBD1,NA,CASSTTGSSYEQYF,TGTGCCAGCTCAACGACAGGGAGCTCCTACGAGCAGTACTTC
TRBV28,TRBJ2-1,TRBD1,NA,CASSRTGLGEQFF,TGTGCCAGCTCGCGGACAGGCCTCGGTGAGCAGTTCTTC
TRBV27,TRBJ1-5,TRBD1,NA,CASSSGTGGNQPQHF,TGTGCCAGCAGTTCCGGGACAGGGGGCAATCAGCCCCAGCATTTT
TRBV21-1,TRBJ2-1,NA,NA,CASSKAQGGNEQFF,TGTGCCAGCAGCAAAGCGCAAGGGGGCAATGAGCAGTTCTTC
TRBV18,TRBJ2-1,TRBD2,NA,CASSEGLAVLHEQFF,TGTGCCAGCTCGGAGGGACTAGCGGTCCTCCATGAGCAGTTCTTC
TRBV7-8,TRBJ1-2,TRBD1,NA,CASSLGGTASYGYTF,TGTGCCAGCAGCTTAGGAGGGACAGCCAGTTATGGCTACACCTTC
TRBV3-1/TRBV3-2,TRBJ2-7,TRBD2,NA,CASSGEGAYEQYF,TGTGCCAGCAGCGGGGAGGGCGCCTACGAGCAGTACTTC
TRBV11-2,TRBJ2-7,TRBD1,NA,CASSTLGTVYEQYF,TGTGCCAGCAGCACCCTGGGGACAGTCTACGAGCAGTACTTC
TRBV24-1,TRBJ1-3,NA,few,CATLYGGGGNTIYF,TGTGCCACCCTCTACGGGGGAGGGGGAAACACCATATATTTT
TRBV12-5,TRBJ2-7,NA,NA,CASGSQGLTREQYF,TGTGCTAGTGGATCACAGGGTCTCACGCGCGAGCAGTACTTC
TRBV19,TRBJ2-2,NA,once,CASSIGQGWTGELFF,TGTGCCAGTAGTATAGGCCAGGGGTGGACCGGGGAGCTGTTTTTT
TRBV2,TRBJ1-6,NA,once,CASSNPGASSYNSPLHF,TGTGCCAGCAGTAACCCAGGGGCTAGCTCCTATAATTCACCCCTCCACTTT
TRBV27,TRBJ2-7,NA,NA,CASSLAGLGEQYF,TGTGCCAGCAGTTTGGCGGGGCTGGGGGAGCAGTACTTC
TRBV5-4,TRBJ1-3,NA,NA,CASSLPPGRGSDSGNTIYF,TGTGCCAGCAGCTTGCCCCCCGGGAGGGGGAGTGACTCTGGAAACACCATATATTTT
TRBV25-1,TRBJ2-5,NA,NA,CASSEFVGTGWSQETQYF,TGTGCCAGCAGTGAATTTGTTGGCACAGGATGGAGCCAAGAGACCCAGTACTTC
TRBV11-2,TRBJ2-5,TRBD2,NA,CASSFPGGGRRETQYF,TGTGCCAGCAGCTTCCCGGGTGGCGGGAGGAGGGAGACCCAGTACTTC
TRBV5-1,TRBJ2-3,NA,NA,CASSLGLYTDTQYF,TGCGCCAGCAGCCTAGGACTCTACACAGATACGCAGTATTTT
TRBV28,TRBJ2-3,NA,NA,CASRHLRTSGLADTQYF,TGTGCCAGCAGGCACCTACGGACGTCTGGACTGGCAGATACGCAGTATTTT
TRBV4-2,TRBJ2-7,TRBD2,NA,CASSHGERSGSANYEQYF,TGTGCCAGCAGCCACGGAGAGAGAAGCGGGAGCGCGAACTACGAGCAGTACTTC
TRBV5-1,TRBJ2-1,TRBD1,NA,CASSLEGARVNEQFF,TGCGCCAGCAGCTTGGAGGGGGCCCGGGTCAATGAGCAGTTCTTC
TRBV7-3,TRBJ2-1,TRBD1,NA,CASSSGTGYNEQFF,TGTGCCAGCAGCTCCGGGACAGGGTACAATGAGCAGTTCTTC
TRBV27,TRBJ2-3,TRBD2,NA,CASSKQDLAGGADTQYF,TGTGCCAGCAGTAAACAAGATTTAGCGGGAGGTGCAGATACGCAGTATTTT
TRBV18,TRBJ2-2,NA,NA,CASSPSANTGELFF,TGTGCCAGCTCACCCTCCGCGAACACCGGGGAGCTGTTTTTT
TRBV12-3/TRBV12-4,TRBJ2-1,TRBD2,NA,CASSVQRDGLFF,TGTGCCAGCAGCGTCCAGCGGGATGGTTTGTTCTTC
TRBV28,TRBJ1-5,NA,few,CAIGGNQPQHF,TGTGCCATAGGGGGCAATCAGCCCCAGCATTTT
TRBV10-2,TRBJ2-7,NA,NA,CASRGGSYEQYF,TGCGCCAGCAGGGGGGGATCCTACGAGCAGTACTTC
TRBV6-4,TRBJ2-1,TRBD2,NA,CASSPLAGGTNEQFF,TGTGCCAGCAGTCCTCTAGCGGGAGGTACCAATGAGCAGTTCTTC
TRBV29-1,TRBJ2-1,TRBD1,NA,CSGGQKTYNEQFF,TGCAGCGGGGGACAGAAAACATACAATGAGCAGTTCTTC